These 5 T cell receptor beta chains share one sample of origin, sequenced in a study of response to subunit inactivated influenza vaccine. TCRdb reprocessed the RT-PCR reads with MiXCR, giving one entry per CDR3 protein. The repertoire holds around 530,000 distinct CDR3 sequences, with about 15% as singletons. The input for sequencing was CD4+ T cells sorted from PBMCs, taken approximately 25 months after vaccination. Source of these receptors: a man aged 50 to 69 who received an inactivated influenza vaccine.

A few counts support this clonotype. The chain combines TRBV3-1 with TRBJ2-7; 14 bases match TRBD2. The V gene's germline CDR1 is LGHDT and CDR2 YNNKEL (reference sequence). J lost 2 bases, V lost 2 bases, and 11 bases had no gene match. CDR3 length equals 19 residues. Here the CDR3 DNA reads TGTGCCAGCAGCCAAAACCCCGGACTAGCGGGAGGTAGGACCTACGAGCAGTACTTC. Residues: CASSQNPGLAGGRTYEQYF.

This clonotype was counted ten times or more. V usage is TRBV5-1 and J usage is TRBJ2-3, with 11 bases fitting TRBD2. The junction had 4 bases not matched to a gene; V was cut back by 0 bases and J by 4 bases. The CDR3 runs 16 residues. Germline V gene sequence: CDR1 SGHRS, CDR2 YFSETQ. CDR3 residues: CASSLASGGPSDTQYF. The CDR3 DNA sequence: TGCGCCAGCAGCTTGGCTAGCGGGGGGCCTTCAGATACGCAGTATTTT.

This clonotype was detected ten times or more. This chain connects TRBV29-1 to TRBJ2-2; D call uncertain. This CDR3 spans 13 amino acids. Germline V gives CDR1 SQVTM, CDR2 ANQGSEA. V lost 6 bases and J 1 base, leaving 9 bases between the germline ends. CDR3 in amino acids: CSVGWENTGELFF. CDR3 in DNA: TGCAGCGTGGGGTGGGAGAACACCGGGGAGCTGTTTTTT.

The chain has TRBV7-8 and TRBJ1-6; 7 nucleotides align to TRBD1. Germline loops: CDR1 SGHVS, CDR2 FQNEAQ. The CDR3 loop spans 16 amino acids. The V gene end was trimmed by 2 bases and the J gene end by 4 bases; junction bases not matched to a gene: 5. This CDR3 is CASSLYRDSYNSPLHF. The CDR3 DNA reads as TGTGCCAGCAGCTTATACCGGGACAGTTATAATTCACCCCTCCACTTT.

In this sample, this clonotype turned up a few times. The chain recombines TRBV3-1 with TRBJ1-1, with D possibly matching TRBD1 (6 bases). Germline-derived CDR1 and CDR2 are LGHDT and YNNKEL (reference sequence). Trimming stripped 3 bases from V and 10 bases from J, with 9 bases between. This CDR3 comprises 11 residues. The CDR3 DNA is TGTGCCAGCAGCCATAAAGGGGGAGCTTTCTTT. Translating it yields CASSHKGGAFF.